This T cell receptor beta chain was captured by sequencing in a study of cytomegalovirus exposure and HLA in healthy donors. The PCR ran on 60 Vbeta and 13 Jbeta primers. Using immunoSEQ multiplex PCR, the repertoire was profiled, and TCRdb retains in-frame clones only, with some absent. The profile shows about 180,000 clones, approximately 72% of them singletons. A note on this clone: Its antigen is unidentified.

The germline CDR1 and CDR2 sequences are SGHNT and YYREEE (reference sequence). This CDR3 is built from 14 residues. Germline trimming cut 2 bases from V and 3 bases from J; bases unmatched to any gene: 4. Study conclusions and caveats: Analysis was carried out at a later point, and it linked a missense DCLRE1C variant to TCR beta V- and J-gene trimming.

The source material was PBMCs. J is TRBJ2-5 and V is TRBV5-4; 7 nucleotides align to TRBD1. The source of this sequence is a human donor in good health. The CDR3 DNA sequence: TGTGCCAGCAGCTTAAAGGGGACAGAAGAGACCCAGTACTTC. Translated: CASSLKGTEETQYF.